These 4 T cell receptor beta chains originate from one sample sequenced in a study of T cells in localized non-small cell lung cancer. Using immunoSEQ multiplex PCR, the repertoire was profiled, and TCRdb retains in-frame clones only, with some absent. The repertoire has 5,500 to 6,500 clones, roughly 43% of them found once; the top ten carry more than 9%. The source material was lung tumor tissue, sampled before any cancer treatment. These receptors all stem from a woman aged 35-75 years with stage II squamous cell lung carcinoma.

Notes on this clone: Coverage ceases 1 residue before the CDR3 finishes, and the germline J gene fills in the end. V usage is TRBV6-1 and J usage is TRBJ2-2; D ambiguous. CDR1 and CDR2 from the germline V gene are MNHNS and SASEGT. The CDR3 runs to 12 residues. The germline V and J ends were trimmed by 1 base and 9 bases, with 6 bases remaining between them. This CDR3 is CASSEEFRELFF. The CDR3 bases that were read are TGTGCCAGCAGTGAAGAGTTCCGGGAGCTGTTT.

This clone has a single count. The chain carries TRBV29-1 and TRBJ2-1; no definite D call. The V end lost 6 bases, the J end lost 4 bases, and 16 bases lay between the germline ends. Germline CDR1 reads SQVTM; CDR2 reads ANQGSEA. The CDR3 loop spans 14 amino acids. Here the CDR3 reads CSVASRPGYNEQFF. CDR3 nucleotides: TGCAGCGTGGCTTCACGCCCCGGATACAATGAGCAGTTCTTC.

This rearrangement joins TRBV19 to TRBJ1-2; D is possibly TRBD1 (5 bases). The CDR3 has 15 amino acids. Germline assignment: CDR1 LNHDA and CDR2 SQIVND (reference sequence). The V and J ends lost 5 bases and 2 bases respectively, with 15 bases between them. DNA of the CDR3: TGTGCCAGTAGTCCTCAGGGCGCACTCAACTATGGCTACACCTTC. Translation: CASSPQGALNYGYTF.

The V gene is TRBV14, the J gene TRBJ2-1; 10 nucleotides align to TRBD2. The CDR3 covers 16 residues. Per the germline V gene, CDR1 is SGHDN and CDR2 is FVKESK. Trimming cost V 2 bases and J 7 bases; bases outside gene matches: 8. DNA of the CDR3: TGTGCCAGCAGCCAAATCAGCGGGGGGGCCTCTAATGAGCAGTTCTTC. As protein: CASSQISGGASNEQFF. Combining the CDR3 with reference TRBV14 and TRBJ2-1 gives the whole variable domain EAGVTQFPSHSVIEKGQTVTLRCDPISGHDNLYWYRRVMGKEIKFLLHFVKESKQDESGMPNNRFLAERTGGTYSTLKVQPAELEDSGVYFCASSQISGGASNEQFFGPGTRLTVL.